A selection of T cell receptor beta chains follows, all from one sample in a study of blood T cell repertoires in COVID-19. Clones were read by immunoSEQ multiplex PCR, and TCRdb kept only the in-frame ones, dropping some. The sample contains about 150,000 clones, approximately 80% of which appear only once. Sequencing was carried out using PBMCs or T cells enriched from blood (not recorded which). All receptors derive from a man between 65 and 85 years old who had been exposed to COVID-19. Each CDR3 is given with its conserved first and last residue.

j_call v_call cdr3_aa
TRBJ2-7 TRBV4-3 CASSQATGGIYEQYF
TRBJ1-2 TRBV19 CASSRTGTDTNYGYTF
TRBJ1-2 TRBV11-2 CASSSTGTYGYTF
TRBJ1-2 TRBV5-4 CASSTFGTGNYGYTF
TRBJ1-1 TRBV7-9 CASSLVGRNTEAFF
TRBJ1-6 TRBV25-1 CASSESYVRTGERSPLHF
TRBJ2-7 TRBV25-1 CASSSKGLALAYEQYF
TRBJ1-1 TRBV6-2/TRBV6-3 CASSYIRETEAFF
TRBJ1-3 TRBV11-2 CASSFGGAGSGNTIYF
TRBJ1-4 TRBV29-1 CSAIRGSDEKLFF
TRBJ2-3 TRBV11-2 CASSSLAGERGTQYF